This T cell receptor (beta chain) was captured by sequencing in a study of blood T cell repertoires in COVID-19. Turning to the study itself: Donors in Cohort 3 counted as recovered after two negative PCRs, clearance, or symptom resolution. From the United States, Italy and Spain came samples of acute and convalescent COVID-19.

Source study methods: From reference gene primer amplification, estimates of nucleated cell counts were derived. Here immunoSEQ multiplex PCR was the method, and the copy in TCRdb shows in-frame clones only, minus some. The V and J calls and clone size come from that table; D and trimming were worked out from the DNA. Counted here are approximately 190,000 clones, roughly 86% occurring once; the ten biggest clones make up around 23%. Losses at the gene ends were 4 bases for V and 5 bases for J; bases not matched to a gene: 3. The CDR3 has 13 residues. Per germline, CDR1 SGHRS and CDR2 YFSETQ. The V and J genes are TRBV5-1 and TRBJ1-5, with TRBD1 identical over 7 bases. The receptor was isolated from a woman aged 40 to 55 in a cohort exposed to, infected with or recovered from COVID-19 (not recorded which). Specimen: PBMCs or T cells enriched from blood (not recorded which). CDR3 bases: TGCGCCAGCAGCCCGCAGGGGGATCAGCCCCAGCATTTT. As protein: CASSPQGDQPQHF.